Here is one T cell receptor (beta chain) with its context. Its antigen is currently unknown. This sample stems from a study of response to subunit inactivated influenza vaccine. General study findings and limits: T cells newly recruited by each seasonal influenza vaccination are few, the authors suggested.

The CDR3 totals 13 residues. CDR1 and CDR2 from the germline V gene are SQVTM and ANQGSEA. Trimming took off 3 bases at V and 0 bases at J, with 7 bases between the two ends. TCRdb fed the RT-PCR reads into MiXCR, producing one record per CDR3 protein. This table has 800,000 to 1,000,000 distinct CDR3 sequences, 20% to 25% appearing once. The starting material was PBMCs from blood, obtained about 5 days after vaccination. The chain employs TRBV29-1 and TRBJ2-3; D uncertain. The clonotype comes from a man aged 45-65 years who received an inactivated influenza vaccine. The CDR3 here is CSVDASSTDTQYF. For the CDR3, the DNA is TGCAGCGTTGATGCCAGTAGCACAGATACGCAGTATTTT.